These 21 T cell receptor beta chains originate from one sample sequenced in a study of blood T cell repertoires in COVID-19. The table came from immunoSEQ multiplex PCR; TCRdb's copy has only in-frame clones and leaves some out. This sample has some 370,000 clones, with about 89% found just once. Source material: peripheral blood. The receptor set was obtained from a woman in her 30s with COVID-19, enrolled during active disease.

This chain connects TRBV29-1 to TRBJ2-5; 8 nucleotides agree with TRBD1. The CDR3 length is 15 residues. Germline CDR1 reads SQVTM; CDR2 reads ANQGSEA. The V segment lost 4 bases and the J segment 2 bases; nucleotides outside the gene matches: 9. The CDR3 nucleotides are TGCAGCGTTGGAATGTGGACAGGGCTACAAGAGACCCAGTACTTC. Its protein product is CSVGMWTGLQETQYF.

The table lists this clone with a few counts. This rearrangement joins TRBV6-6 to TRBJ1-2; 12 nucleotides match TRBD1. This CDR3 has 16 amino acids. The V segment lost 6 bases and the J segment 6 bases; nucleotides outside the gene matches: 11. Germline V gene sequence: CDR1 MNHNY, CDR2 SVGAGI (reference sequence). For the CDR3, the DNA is TGTGCCAGCAGAACACCGGGACAGGGGGCGCCGGATGGCTACACCTTC. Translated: CASRTPGQGAPDGYTF.

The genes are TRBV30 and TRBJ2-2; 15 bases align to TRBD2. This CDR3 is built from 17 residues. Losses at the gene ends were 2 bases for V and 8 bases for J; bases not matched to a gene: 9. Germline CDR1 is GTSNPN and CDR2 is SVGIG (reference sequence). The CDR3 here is CAWSLPGLAGGRGELFF. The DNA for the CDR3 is TGTGCCTGGAGTCTCCCGGGACTAGCGGGAGGTAGGGGGGAGCTGTTTTTT.

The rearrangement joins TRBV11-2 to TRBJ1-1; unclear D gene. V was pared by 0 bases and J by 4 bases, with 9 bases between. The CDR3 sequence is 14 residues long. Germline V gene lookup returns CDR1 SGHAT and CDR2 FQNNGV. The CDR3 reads CASSLDLLITEAFF. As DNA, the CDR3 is TGTGCCAGCAGCTTAGATCTATTGATCACTGAAGCTTTCTTT.

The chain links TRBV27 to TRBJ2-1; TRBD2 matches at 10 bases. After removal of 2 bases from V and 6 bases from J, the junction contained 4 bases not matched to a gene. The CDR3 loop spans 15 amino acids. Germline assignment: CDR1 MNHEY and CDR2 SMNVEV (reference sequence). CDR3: CASSLGTSGTNEQFF. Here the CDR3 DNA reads TGTGCCAGCAGTTTAGGAACTAGCGGGACCAATGAGCAGTTCTTC.

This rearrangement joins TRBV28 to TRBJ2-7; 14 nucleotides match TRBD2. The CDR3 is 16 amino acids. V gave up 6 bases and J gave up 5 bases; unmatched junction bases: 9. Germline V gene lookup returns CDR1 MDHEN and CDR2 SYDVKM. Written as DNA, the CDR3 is TGTGCCAGCAGCACTTTGACTAGCGGGAGGGGCCACGAGCAGTACTTC. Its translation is CASSTLTSGRGHEQYF.

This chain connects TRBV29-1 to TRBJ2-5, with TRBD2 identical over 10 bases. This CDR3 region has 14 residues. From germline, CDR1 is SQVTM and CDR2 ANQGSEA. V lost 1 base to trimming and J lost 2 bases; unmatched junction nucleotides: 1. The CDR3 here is CSVEALAGQETQYF. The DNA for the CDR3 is TGCAGCGTTGAAGCACTAGCGGGACAAGAGACCCAGTACTTC.

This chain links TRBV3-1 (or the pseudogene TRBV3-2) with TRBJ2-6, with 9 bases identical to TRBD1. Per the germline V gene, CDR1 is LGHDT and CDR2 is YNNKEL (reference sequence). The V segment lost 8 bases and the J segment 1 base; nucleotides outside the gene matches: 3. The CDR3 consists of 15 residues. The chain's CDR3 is CASGTGTSGANVLTF. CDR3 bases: TGTGCCAGCGGGACAGGGACTTCTGGGGCCAACGTCCTGACTTTC.

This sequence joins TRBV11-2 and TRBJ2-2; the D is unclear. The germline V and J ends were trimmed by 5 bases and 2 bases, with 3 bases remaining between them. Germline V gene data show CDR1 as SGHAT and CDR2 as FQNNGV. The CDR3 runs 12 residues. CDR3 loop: CASSLNTGELFF. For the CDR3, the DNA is TGTGCCAGCAGCCTTAACACCGGGGAGCTGTTTTTT.

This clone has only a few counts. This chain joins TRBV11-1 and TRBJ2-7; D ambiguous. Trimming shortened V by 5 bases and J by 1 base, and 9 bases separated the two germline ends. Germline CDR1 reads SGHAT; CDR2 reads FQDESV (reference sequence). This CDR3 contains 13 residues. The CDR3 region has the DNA TGTGCCAGCAGCCGAACAGAGTCCTACGAGCAGTACTTC. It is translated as CASSRTESYEQYF.

The CDR3 DNA is TGTGCCATCAGTGAGTCAGGGGGCTCGAACACTGAAGCTTTCTTT. Translating gives CAISESGGSNTEAFF. V gene TRBV10-3 combines with J gene TRBJ1-1; 7 positions agree with TRBD1. CDR3 length: 15 residues. Germline-derived CDR1 and CDR2 are ENHRY and SYGVKD. The junction had 2 bases not matched to a gene; V was cut back by 0 bases and J by 1 base.

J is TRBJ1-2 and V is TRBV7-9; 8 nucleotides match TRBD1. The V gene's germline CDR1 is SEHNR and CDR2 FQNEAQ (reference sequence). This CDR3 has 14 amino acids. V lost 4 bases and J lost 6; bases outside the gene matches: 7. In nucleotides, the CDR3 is TGTGCCAGCAGCTCGGGACAGGTACTGGATGGCTACACCTTC. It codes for CASSSGQVLDGYTF.

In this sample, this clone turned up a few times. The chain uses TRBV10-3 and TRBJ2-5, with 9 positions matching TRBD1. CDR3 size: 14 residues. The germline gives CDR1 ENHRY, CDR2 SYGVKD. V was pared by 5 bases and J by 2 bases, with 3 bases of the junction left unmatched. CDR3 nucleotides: TGTGCCATCAGTCGGACAGGGGCACAAGAGACCCAGTACTTC. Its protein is CAISRTGAQETQYF.

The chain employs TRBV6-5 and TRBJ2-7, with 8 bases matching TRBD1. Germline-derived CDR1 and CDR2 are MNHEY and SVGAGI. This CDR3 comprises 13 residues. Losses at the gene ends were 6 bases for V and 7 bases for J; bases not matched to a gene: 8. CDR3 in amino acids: CASRSRGREEQYF. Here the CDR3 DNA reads TGTGCCAGCAGGTCCAGGGGGCGTGAGGAGCAGTACTTC.

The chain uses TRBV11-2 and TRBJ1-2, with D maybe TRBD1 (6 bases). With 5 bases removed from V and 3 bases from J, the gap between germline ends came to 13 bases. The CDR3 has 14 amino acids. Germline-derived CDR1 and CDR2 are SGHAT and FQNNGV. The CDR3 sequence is CASSPRDTHYGYTF. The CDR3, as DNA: TGTGCCAGCAGCCCACGGGACACCCACTATGGCTACACCTTC. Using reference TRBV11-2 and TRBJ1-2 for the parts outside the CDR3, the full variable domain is EAGVAQSPRYKIIEKRQSVAFWCNPISGHATLYWYQQILGQGPKLLIQFQNNGVVDDSQLPKDRFSAERLKGVDSTLKIQPAKLEDSAVYLCASSPRDTHYGYTFGSGTRLTVV.

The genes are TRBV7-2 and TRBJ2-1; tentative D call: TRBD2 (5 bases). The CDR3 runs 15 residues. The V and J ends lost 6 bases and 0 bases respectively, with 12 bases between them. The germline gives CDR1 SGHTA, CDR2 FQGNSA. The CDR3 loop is CASSSDSSSYNEQFF. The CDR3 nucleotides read TGTGCCAGCAGTTCGGACTCGAGCTCCTACAATGAGCAGTTCTTC.

CDR3 residues: CASSLGALSTDTQYF. CDR3 in DNA: TGTGCCAGCAGCTTAGGAGCACTTAGCACAGATACGCAGTATTTT. This chain uses TRBV7-3 with TRBJ2-3, with D uncertain. This CDR3 contains 15 residues. V lost 2 bases and J lost 0, with 9 bases in between. Germline assignment: CDR1 SGHTA and CDR2 FQGTGA.

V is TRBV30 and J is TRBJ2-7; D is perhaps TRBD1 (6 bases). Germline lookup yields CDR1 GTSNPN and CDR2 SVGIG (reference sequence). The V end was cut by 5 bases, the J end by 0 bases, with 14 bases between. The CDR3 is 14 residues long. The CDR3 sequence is CAWHRTGSSYEQYF. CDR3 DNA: TGTGCCTGGCACAGAACAGGGAGCTCCTACGAGCAGTACTTC.

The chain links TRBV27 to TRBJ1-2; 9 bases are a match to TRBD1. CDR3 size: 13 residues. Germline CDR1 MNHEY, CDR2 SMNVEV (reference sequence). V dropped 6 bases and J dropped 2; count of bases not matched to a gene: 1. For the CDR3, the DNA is TGTGCCAGCAGGACAGGGGGGAACTATGGCTACACCTTC. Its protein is CASRTGGNYGYTF.

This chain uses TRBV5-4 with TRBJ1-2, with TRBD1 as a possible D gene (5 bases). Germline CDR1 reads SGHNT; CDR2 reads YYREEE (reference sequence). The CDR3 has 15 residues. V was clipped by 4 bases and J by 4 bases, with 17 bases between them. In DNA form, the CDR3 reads TGTGCCAGCAGCCCCTTCCGTACAGGCGGCTATGGCTACACCTTC. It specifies CASSPFRTGGYGYTF.

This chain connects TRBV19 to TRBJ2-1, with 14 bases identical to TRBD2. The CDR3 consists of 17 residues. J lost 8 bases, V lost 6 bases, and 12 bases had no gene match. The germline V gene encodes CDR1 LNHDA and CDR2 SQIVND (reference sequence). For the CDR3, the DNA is TGTGCCAGTAGAGGGACACCCGGGACTAGCGGGAGCCATGAGCAGTTCTTC. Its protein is CASRGTPGTSGSHEQFF.